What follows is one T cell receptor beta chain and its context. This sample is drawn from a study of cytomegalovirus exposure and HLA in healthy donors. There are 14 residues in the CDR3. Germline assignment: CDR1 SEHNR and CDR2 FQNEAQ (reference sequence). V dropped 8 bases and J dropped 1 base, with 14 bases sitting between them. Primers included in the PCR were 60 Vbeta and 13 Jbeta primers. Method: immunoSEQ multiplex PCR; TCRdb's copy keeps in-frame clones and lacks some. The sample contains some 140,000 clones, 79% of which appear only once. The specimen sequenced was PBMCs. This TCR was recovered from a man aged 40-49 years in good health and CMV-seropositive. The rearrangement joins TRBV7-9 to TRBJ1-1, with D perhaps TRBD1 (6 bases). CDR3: CASSRQAQNTEAFF. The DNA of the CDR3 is TGTGCCAGCTCCCGACAGGCCCAGAACACTGAAGCTTTCTTT.